The 5 T cell receptor beta chains below all came from one sample that was sequenced in a study of blood T cells in healthy people across ages. Primed by a sample-barcoded 5' primer and a J-beta primer mix, a second PCR proceeded for roughly 6 to 12 cycles. In TCRdb, the 5' RACE reads were re-called with MiXCR into one record per CDR3 protein. Counted here are about 650,000 distinct CDR3 sequences, about 51% occurring once; the ten biggest clones make up 13%. Sequencing input: blood. These receptors were obtained from a woman at least 80 years old in good health.

The chain joins TRBV18 to TRBJ2-5, with D hard to call. Germline V gene data show CDR1 as KGHSH and CDR2 as LQKENI. The CDR3 runs to 12 residues. The CDR3 loop reads CAGSEDQETQYF. As DNA, the CDR3 is TGTGCTGGCTCAGAGGACCAAGAGACCCAGTACTTC.

This clonotype was counted only a few times. V and J are TRBV5-1 and TRBJ2-1; 7 bases agree with TRBD2. CDR1 and CDR2 from the germline V gene are SGHRS and YFSETQ. This CDR3 has 14 residues. V was clipped by 10 bases and J by 3 bases; unmatched bases: 10. The CDR3 spells CASKDGGDYNEQFF. The DNA for the CDR3 is TGCGCCTCCAAGGATGGGGGGGACTACAATGAGCAGTTCTTC.

The CDR3 nucleotides are TGCGCCAGCAGCGTGGACGACAGAGAGACCCAGTACTTC. Translation gives CASSVDDRETQYF. This sequence joins TRBV5-1 and TRBJ2-5; D perhaps matches TRBD1 (5 bases). In germline, CDR1 is SGHRS, CDR2 YFSETQ. The CDR3 loop spans 13 amino acids. V lost 4 bases and J lost 4, with 11 bases in between.

The chain joins TRBV20-1 to TRBJ2-1; 12 nucleotides line up with TRBD2. Germline assignment: CDR1 DFQATT and CDR2 SNEGSKA (reference sequence). The CDR3 consists of 15 residues. Trimming cost V 5 bases and J 8 bases; bases outside gene matches: 10. Here the CDR3 reads CSAGPSGRALYEQFF. CDR3 DNA: TGCAGTGCTGGGCCTAGCGGGAGGGCCCTCTATGAGCAGTTCTTC.

The chain couples TRBV12-3 or TRBV12-4 to TRBJ2-3; no reliable D call. V dropped 5 bases and J dropped 5 bases, with 8 bases sitting between them. CDR3 size: 12 residues. In DNA form, the CDR3 reads TGTGCCAGCAGTCCCTTCGTAGATACGCAGTATTTT. Translated, it gives CASSPFVDTQYF.